These 24 T cell receptor beta chains were sequenced from one sample in a study of PD-1 blockade in classical Hodgkin lymphoma. Each patient experienced a relapse that followed autologous stem cell transplantation, and brentuximab vedotin exposure varied. Generated by immunoSEQ multiplex PCR, the TCRdb table keeps only in-frame clones and is missing some. The sample yields some 96,000 clones, about four fifths seen once. This sample comprised peripheral blood mononuclear cells (PBMCs), obtained before the second cycle of nivolumab. Every receptor here comes from a human donor with classical Hodgkin lymphoma.

This rearrangement joins TRBV5-5 to TRBJ2-5, with D tentatively TRBD1 or TRBD2 (6 bases each). Germline-derived CDR1 and CDR2 are SGHKS and YYEKEE (reference sequence). The CDR3 sequence is 16 residues long. Trimming took off 0 bases at V and 4 bases at J, with 16 bases between the two ends. CDR3 loop: CASSLGQGTSGETQYF. The CDR3 nucleotides read TGTGCCAGCAGCTTGGGGCAGGGGACTTCGGGAGAGACCCAGTACTTC.

The genes are TRBV29-1 and TRBJ1-1; 7 nucleotides agree with TRBD1. CDR3 length: 13 residues. The germline CDR1 and CDR2 sequences are SQVTM and ANQGSEA. The ends lost 7 bases at V and 3 bases at J; junction bases unmatched: 8. The CDR3 loop reads CSAATGVDTEAFF. Written as DNA, the CDR3 is TGCAGCGCAGCAACAGGGGTGGACACTGAAGCTTTCTTT.

CDR3 DNA: TGTGCCACGTCAAGACAGGGTAACACAGATACGCAGTATTTT. Translated, it gives CATSRQGNTDTQYF. This rearrangement joins TRBV7-2 to TRBJ2-3; the match to TRBD1 covers 7 bases. V lost 10 bases, J lost 2 bases, and 9 bases stayed unmatched. The CDR3 consists of 14 residues. The germline CDR1 and CDR2 sequences are SGHTA and FQGNSA. The complete variable domain, with remaining parts taken from reference TRBV7-2 and TRBJ2-3, reads GAGVSQSPSNKVTEKGKDVELRCDPISGHTALYWYRQSLGQGLEFLIYFQGNSAPDKSGLPSDRFSAERTGGSVSTLTIQRTQQEDSAVYLCATSRQGNTDTQYFGPGTRLTVL.

The CDR3 loop is CASTSIGLGQGEKLFF. The CDR3 nucleotides read TGTGCCAGCACCTCAATAGGTCTCGGGCAGGGTGAAAAACTGTTTTTT. The genes are TRBV28 and TRBJ1-4, with D perhaps TRBD1 (5 bases). Trimming took off 7 bases at V and 7 bases at J, with 22 bases between the two ends. The CDR3 covers 16 residues. The V gene's germline CDR1 is MDHEN and CDR2 SYDVKM. Using reference TRBV28 and TRBJ1-4 for the parts outside the CDR3, the full variable domain is DVKVTQSSRYLVKRTGEKVFLECVQDMDHENMFWYRQDPGLGLRLIYFSYDVKMKEKGDIPEGYSVSREKKERFSLILESASTNQTSMYLCASTSIGLGQGEKLFFGSGTQLSVL.

The V gene is TRBV5-6, the J gene TRBJ2-2, with 7 bases lining up with TRBD1. This CDR3 has 16 residues. J gave up 6 bases and V 4 bases, and 12 bases lay outside the gene matches. CDR1 and CDR2 from the germline V gene are SGHDT and YYEEEE. CDR3 in amino acids: CASSGGLTGAPGELFF. CDR3 nucleotides: TGTGCCAGCAGCGGGGGCCTAACAGGGGCCCCCGGGGAGCTGTTTTTT.

The chain has TRBV7-8 and TRBJ2-2, with TRBD2 matching over 11 bases. This CDR3 contains 14 residues. Germline V gene sequence: CDR1 SGHVS, CDR2 FQNEAQ. The J segment lost 8 bases and the V segment lost 5 bases, leaving 4 bases of the junction unmatched. The CDR3 spells CASSETSGIGELFF. The CDR3, as DNA: TGTGCCAGCAGCGAGACTAGCGGGATTGGGGAGCTGTTTTTT.

The chain couples TRBV6-5 to TRBJ2-1; no firm D call. From germline, CDR1 is MNHEY and CDR2 SVGAGI. V lost 2 bases, J lost 9 bases, and 8 bases lay in between. The CDR3 is 12 residues long. CDR3 in DNA: TGTGCCAGCAGTTACAAAGAGAGTGAGCAGTTCTTC. It encodes CASSYKESEQFF.

The V and J genes are TRBV5-1 and TRBJ2-1; D is undetermined. V dropped 4 bases and J dropped 0 bases, with 11 bases sitting between them. This CDR3 region has 15 residues. CDR1 and CDR2 from the germline V gene are SGHRS and YFSETQ. The CDR3 loop reads CASSMTRSSYNEQFF. The CDR3 bases are TGCGCCAGCAGCATGACCAGAAGCTCCTACAATGAGCAGTTCTTC.

This clone was seen once. The gene calls are TRBV28 and TRBJ2-3; 10 nucleotides line up with TRBD1. J gave up 0 bases and V 6 bases, and 9 bases lay outside the gene matches. The CDR3 contains 17 residues. Germline loops: CDR1 MDHEN, CDR2 SYDVKM. CDR3 residues: CASRWGQGIPSTDTQYF. The CDR3 bases are TGTGCCAGCAGGTGGGGACAGGGGATTCCTAGCACAGATACGCAGTATTTT.

The chain combines TRBV13 with TRBJ2-1; the D gene is possibly TRBD2 (5 bases). This CDR3 has 15 amino acids. Germline assignment: CDR1 PRHDT and CDR2 FYEKMQ (reference sequence). Trimming pared 8 bases from V and 0 bases from J, leaving 14 bases between. The CDR3 here is CASGDSAGSYNEQFF. In DNA form, the CDR3 reads TGTGCCAGCGGCGACTCCGCGGGCTCCTACAATGAGCAGTTCTTC.

The chain carries TRBV5-4 and TRBJ2-1; 13 bases agree with TRBD2. Germline-derived CDR1 and CDR2 are SGHNT and YYREEE (reference sequence). The CDR3 has 17 amino acids. Germline trimming cut 3 bases from V and 6 bases from J; bases unmatched to any gene: 9. The CDR3 here is CASSSTAGLAGVNEQFF. The CDR3 DNA reads TGTGCCAGCAGCTCGACCGCCGGACTAGCGGGAGTCAATGAGCAGTTCTTC.

The J gene is TRBJ2-2, the V gene TRBV9; D is undetermined. Germline V CDR1 and CDR2: SGDLS, YYNGEE. This CDR3 spans 13 amino acids. V was shortened by 0 bases and J by 3 bases, with 3 bases between the two germline ends. The CDR3 here is CASSVVDTGELFF. CDR3 in DNA: TGTGCCAGCAGCGTAGTGGACACCGGGGAGCTGTTTTTT.

The rearrangement links TRBV5-6 to TRBJ2-1, with a possible D match to TRBD1 (6 bases). The CDR3 totals 15 residues. CDR1 and CDR2 from the germline V gene are SGHDT and YYEEEE. V shed 3 bases and J shed 5 bases, with 15 bases lying between them. The CDR3 coding sequence is TGTGCCAGCAGCTACGCAGGGGCACGGGACAATGAGCAGTTCTTC. It is translated as CASSYAGARDNEQFF.

This clone was seen more than once but under ten times. The gene calls are TRBV4-3 and TRBJ2-7; D may correspond to TRBD1 or TRBD2 (5 bases each). The V gene's germline CDR1 is LGHNA and CDR2 YSLEER. This CDR3 has 13 residues. The V end lost 3 bases, the J end lost 6 bases, and 12 bases lay between the germline ends. CDR3 DNA sequence: TGCGCCAGCAGCCAGAGGGGCTCGGGCGAGCAGTACTTC. This encodes CASSQRGSGEQYF.

This chain joins TRBV28 and TRBJ1-2; the D gene is possibly TRBD1 (5 bases). Trimming removed 4 bases at V and 6 bases at J, with 18 bases between. The germline CDR1 and CDR2 sequences are MDHEN and SYDVKM. The CDR3 is 15 residues long. CDR3 sequence: CASSWSQRGYDGYTF. The CDR3 coding sequence is TGTGCCAGCAGTTGGAGTCAAAGGGGCTACGATGGCTACACCTTC.

CDR3: CASSVGVGGSGVSETQYF. DNA for the CDR3: TGTGCCAGCAGCGTAGGTGTCGGGGGGTCAGGGGTATCAGAGACCCAGTACTTC. V usage is TRBV9 and J usage is TRBJ2-5, with a possible D match to TRBD2 (7 bases). The CDR3 contains 18 residues. CDR1 is SGDLS, CDR2 YYNGEE, per germline. V was cut by 0 bases and J by 4 bases, with 22 bases left in between.

This chain connects TRBV4-2 to TRBJ1-4; D is unclear. The V end lost 3 bases, the J end lost 8 bases, and 13 bases lay between the germline ends. This CDR3 comprises 14 residues. Looked up from germline, CDR1 is LGHNA and CDR2 is YNFKEQ. CDR3 DNA sequence: TGTGCCAGCAGCCAGGACCTAATGGGAGAAAAACTGTTTTTT. The encoded protein is CASSQDLMGEKLFF.

V is TRBV5-1 and J is TRBJ2-7; TRBD2 matches at 12 bases. The V segment lost 6 bases and the J segment 2 bases; nucleotides outside the gene matches: 21. This CDR3 is 20 amino acids long. The germline V gene has CDR1 SGHRS and CDR2 YFSETQ. CDR3 region: CASMKKEGSRGLAGTYEQYF. The CDR3 coding sequence is TGCGCCAGCATGAAGAAGGAAGGGAGCCGCGGACTAGCGGGGACCTACGAGCAGTACTTC.

The rearrangement links TRBV10-3 to TRBJ1-1; 9 nucleotides align to TRBD1. With V trimmed by 8 bases and J by 2 bases, 3 bases remained unmatched. Germline CDR1 and CDR2: ENHRY and SYGVKD. The CDR3 spans 13 residues. CDR3 loop: CAIGGQGNTEAFF. The CDR3, as DNA: TGTGCCATCGGGGGACAGGGCAACACTGAAGCTTTCTTT.

V is TRBV19 and J is TRBJ2-3, with D perhaps assigned TRBD1 or TRBD2 (5 bases each). The CDR3 is 14 residues long. CDR1 and CDR2 from the germline V gene are LNHDA and SQIVND (reference sequence). Trimming left V 3 bases short and J 7 bases short, with 14 bases between. CDR3 DNA sequence: TGTGCCAGTAGTATGGGGACCCGCACGAATACGCAGTATTTT. Its protein is CASSMGTRTNTQYF.

The chain recombines TRBV10-1 with TRBJ1-1; the D is unclear. The CDR3 has 13 amino acids. CDR1 and CDR2 from the germline V gene are WNHNN and SYGVQD (reference sequence). The V gene lost 6 bases and the J gene lost 0 bases, with 8 bases spanning the gap. The CDR3 is CASRALMNTEAFF. CDR3 nucleotide sequence: TGCGCCAGCAGAGCCCTCATGAACACTGAAGCTTTCTTT.

The CDR3, as DNA: TGCGCCAGCAGCTTGGCCGGGACTAGCGGGAACTATGAGCAGTTCTTC. It translates to CASSLAGTSGNYEQFF. The J gene is TRBJ2-1, the V gene TRBV5-1, with TRBD2 identical over 13 bases. The V gene end was trimmed by 0 bases and the J gene end by 8 bases; junction bases not matched to a gene: 5. The germline gives CDR1 SGHRS, CDR2 YFSETQ. CDR3 length: 16 residues.

The V gene is TRBV4-2, the J gene TRBJ2-7; the D call may be TRBD1 or TRBD2 (6 bases each). V lost 2 bases and J 0 bases, leaving 17 bases between the germline ends. This CDR3 region has 17 residues. Germline values: CDR1 LGHNA, CDR2 YNFKEQ. The CDR3 spells CASSQLGAGGSSYEQYF. CDR3 nucleotides: TGTGCCAGCAGCCAACTGGGGGCTGGGGGGAGCTCCTACGAGCAGTACTTC.

The chain links TRBV5-1 to TRBJ2-1; 8 bases align to TRBD2. Germline trimming cut 4 bases from V and 6 bases from J; bases unmatched to any gene: 15. CDR1 and CDR2 (germline): SGHRS, YFSETQ. The CDR3 extends over 17 amino acids. The CDR3 protein is CASSPLGAGASGNEQFF. The CDR3 nucleotides are TGCGCCAGCAGCCCCCTGGGAGCGGGAGCCTCTGGCAATGAGCAGTTCTTC.